These 10 T cell receptor beta chains were sequenced from one sample in a study of blood T cell repertoires in COVID-19 (dated by TCRdb to about 2020). Receptor amplification or capture employed the immunoSEQ multiplex PCR assay. This is the immuneACCESS table as TCRdb keeps it, with only in-frame sequences that have V and J called. A part of the clones is gone; compared with another copy, unresolved V genes explain less than half, and the rest is unexplained. The sample includes about 140,000 clones, with 80% to 85% observed a single time. More than 3.5% of the sample goes to the ten largest clones. Material: peripheral blood. These receptors were taken from a woman aged 55-75 years with acute or convalescent COVID-19.

This clone was detected only a few times. The chain employs TRBV24-1 and TRBJ2-1, with D perhaps matching TRBD2 (5 bases). V lost 5 bases and J lost 0, with 13 bases in between. The V gene's germline CDR1 is KGHDR and CDR2 SFDVKD. The CDR3 length is 16 residues. CDR3 protein: CATSANTGSSYNEQFF. As DNA, the CDR3 is TGTGCCACCAGTGCCAACACGGGGAGCTCCTACAATGAGCAGTTCTTC.

V usage is TRBV10-3 and J usage is TRBJ2-3, with 13 bases that match TRBD2. The junction had 5 bases not matched to a gene; V was cut back by 6 bases and J by 5 bases. CDR1 and CDR2 from the germline V gene are ENHRY and SYGVKD. CDR3 length: 15 amino acids. This CDR3 reads CAISETSGRIDTQYF. The CDR3 coding sequence is TGTGCCATCAGCGAGACTAGCGGGAGGATAGATACGCAGTATTTT.

This chain uses TRBV28 with TRBJ1-4, with a tentative D call TRBD1 (6 bases). CDR1 and CDR2 (germline): MDHEN, SYDVKM. Trimming removed 3 bases from V and 5 bases from J, with 13 bases in between. This CDR3 comprises 15 residues. CDR3 residues: CASSLADSGNEKLFF. CDR3 nucleotides: TGTGCCAGCAGTTTGGCGGACAGCGGAAATGAAAAACTGTTTTTT.

The V call is TRBV28, the J call TRBJ2-7; the D gene is possibly TRBD2 (7 bases). The CDR3 runs 15 residues. Trimming took 8 bases from V and 0 from J, leaving 17 bases between them. Germline V CDR1 and CDR2: MDHEN, SYDVKM. The CDR3 is CASFGGGRLSYEQYF. CDR3 DNA: TGTGCCAGCTTTGGGGGGGGCCGCCTCTCCTACGAGCAGTACTTC. The full variable domain, rest sourced from reference TRBV28 and TRBJ2-7, is DVKVTQSSRYLVKRTGEKVFLECVQDMDHENMFWYRQDPGLGLRLIYFSYDVKMKEKGDIPEGYSVSREKKERFSLILESASTNQTSMYLCASFGGGRLSYEQYFGPGTRLTVT.

The chain joins TRBV6-2 or TRBV6-3 to TRBJ2-5, with D tentatively TRBD2 (5 bases). Germline V gene sequence: CDR1 MNHEY, CDR2 SVGEGT. V dropped 4 bases and J dropped 1 base, with 13 bases sitting between them. The CDR3 length is 15 residues. The CDR3 DNA reads as TGTGCCAGCAGTTTGGGTTTTGGGAGCCAAGAGACCCAGTACTTC. Its protein product is CASSLGFGSQETQYF.

The J gene is TRBJ1-2, the V gene TRBV2, with D maybe TRBD1 (5 bases). The CDR3 covers 13 residues. V dropped 3 bases and J dropped 8 bases, with 13 bases sitting between them. Looked up from germline, CDR1 is SNHLY and CDR2 is FYNNEI. The CDR3 here is CASSELGLGGYTF. CDR3 DNA sequence: TGTGCCAGCAGTGAGCTGGGGCTCGGGGGCTACACCTTC.

This clone was counted a few times. The chain recombines TRBV7-3 with TRBJ1-5; TRBD1 aligns across 9 bases. Germline CDR1 SGHTA, CDR2 FQGTGA. J was trimmed by 6 bases and V by 5 bases; bases with no gene match: 8. The CDR3 consists of 15 residues. The DNA for the CDR3 is TGTGCCAGCAGCCCGGACAGGGGTTTCGGTCAGCCCCAGCATTTT. This translates into CASSPDRGFGQPQHF.

V is TRBV28 and J is TRBJ1-1; D gene ambiguous. V was clipped by 7 bases and J by 7 bases, with 13 bases between them. The CDR3 runs 12 residues. The germline CDR1 and CDR2 sequences are MDHEN and SYDVKM. CDR3 amino acids: CASIGGTDEAFF. The CDR3 region has the DNA TGTGCCAGCATTGGAGGAACCGATGAAGCTTTCTTT.

The chain recombines TRBV28 with TRBJ2-3; 16 bases fit TRBD2. V was clipped by 4 bases and J by 5 bases; unmatched bases: 6. This CDR3 region has 17 residues. From germline, CDR1 is MDHEN and CDR2 SYDVKM. The CDR3 region has the DNA TGTGCCAGCAGTTCCGGGACTAGCGGGAGGGCCAAAGATACGCAGTATTTT. Residues: CASSSGTSGRAKDTQYF. Full variable domain (outside the CDR3, taken from reference TRBV28 and TRBJ2-3): DVKVTQSSRYLVKRTGEKVFLECVQDMDHENMFWYRQDPGLGLRLIYFSYDVKMKEKGDIPEGYSVSREKKERFSLILESASTNQTSMYLCASSSGTSGRAKDTQYFGPGTRLTVL.

This sequence joins TRBV7-9 and TRBJ2-3, with D maybe TRBD2 (6 bases). The CDR3 has 15 residues. Trimming removed 4 bases from V and 1 base from J, with 12 bases in between. Germline V gene lookup returns CDR1 SEHNR and CDR2 FQNEAQ (reference sequence). CDR3 region: CASSSPLARTDTQYF. CDR3 in DNA: TGTGCCAGCAGCTCCCCCCTAGCGCGCACAGATACGCAGTATTTT.